This T cell receptor beta chain was captured in a study of cytomegalovirus exposure and HLA in healthy donors (dated by TCRdb to about 2017). As for the study more broadly: An earlier analysis of approximately 590 of the donors reported 276 Gb of sequence data and 117 million unique TCR beta sequences from roughly 180 million T cells. An early release that covered more than 550 HLA-typed donors contained about 290 gigabases of sequencing data and around 80 million unique TCR sequences. Of the 398 genotyped donors, about 80% fell in the genetic ancestry cluster associated with self-reported Caucasian donors. The aim of the study was to test whether cataloging public T cell receptors could identify signatures of past pathogen exposure. Using immunosequencing, the study profiled T cell repertoires from 500 to 800 subjects and related those repertoires to cytomegalovirus serostatus. Besides the first cohort of hundreds of subjects, a separate validation cohort made up of over a hundred different subjects was used. To predict cytomegalovirus infection status, the study combined high-throughput TCR immunosequencing, statistical association of individual TCRs with disease status, and machine learning. A later analysis re-analyzed previously published TCR beta repertoires from 666 donors and added high-resolution HLA genotyping to study TCR occurrence patterns. In the later analysis, no new phenotypic data were used to find candidate immune exposures; instead, reliance was placed on TCR beta sequences and their occurrence across donors. In an earlier analysis of 587 of the donors, high-throughput TCR beta sequencing was used to judge whether each TCR beta V gene segment behaved as functional or pseudogenic. Alongside the repertoire data, information on donor age, sex, ethnicity and CMV serostatus was compiled. In a later genetic analysis, genome-wide SNP genotypes for about 55% of the roughly 700 donors were used, and that subset was treated as a discovery cohort. All discovery cohort repertoires had been generated using a single sequencing platform. HLA typing covered class I and class II loci at four-digit resolution. The number of typed donors differed by locus: roughly 629-630 for A, B, C, DRB1 and DQB1; approximately 520 for DQA1; approximately 600 for DPA1; and approximately 450 for DPB1. Roughly 5 DR-DQ haplotypes were handled as single units for association and clustering because linkage in the cohort was strong. Among roughly 400 genotyped donors of the cohort, an average of around 240,000 unique TCR beta nucleotide sequences were sequenced per donor, around 20% of them non-productive. The paper as a whole reports these results and caveats: A later analysis found that HLA-associated TCR beta chains were more clonally expanded and had lower generation probabilities than equally common non-associated chains. A later genetic analysis associated a missense DCLRE1C variant with V-gene and J-gene trimming of TCR beta chains, and an independent cohort replicated the association. According to the authors, the approach could potentially be generalized to other disease states and immunological phenotypes. Cytomegalovirus status was reported to be diagnosed by the classifier with high specificity and sensitivity in both the original and validation cohorts. In a later analysis, the rate of TCR association differed among HLA loci, with DRB1 alleles having the most associated TCRs and HLA-C alleles having the fewest. Because counts were too low, 15 to 20 rarely observed V segments, including chromosome 9 orphons, were excluded from the earlier analysis of roughly 580 of the donors. A cluster of highly shared sequence variants was judged likely to be a technical artifact of the sequencing pipeline. In a later analysis, 16,951 TCR beta sequences were associated with specific HLA alleles at a false discovery rate of 0.05. Compared with the roughly 600-donor mean, donors in an Asian-associated ancestry cluster had fewer N-insertions in productive TCRs, according to a later genetic analysis. HLA typing was unavailable for some donors at each locus, so association tests used only the typed subset. Presence/absence analyses assumed roughly uniform sequencing depth across donors, an assumption that may not hold. A further reported finding was that TCR beta sequences accurately predicted the HLA-A and HLA-B alleles for most subjects in the first cohort. Because the 87-base-pair reads could not distinguish some IMGT-functional V segments, including TRBV6-2 and TRBV6-3, those segments were excluded. The cohort was sequenced for TCR beta chains only, and without alpha or paired-chain data the features that could be detected were limited. Broadly in line with IMGT annotations, most TCR beta V segments showed up in productive rearrangements about 90% or about 30% of the time in an earlier analysis of around 600 of the donors. The study gave a list of about 150 TCR beta chains associated with cytomegalovirus. Strong co-occurrence of HLA alleles, especially DR and DQ, made assigning TCR associations to individual alleles difficult. For the cohort, immune exposure information was limited to CMV serostatus. Three of the identified cytomegalovirus-associated TCR beta chains were confirmed in vitro to be specific for cytomegalovirus antigens. Correlated functional status among segregating V segments might reflect linkage disequilibrium, but an unknown experimental factor could not be ruled out. In a later analysis, most CMV-associated TCR beta chains were found to appear HLA-restricted, with HLA associations seemingly driven largely by CMV exposure. Most TCR sequences were seen in very few donors, while some public TCRs were found in many individuals. Several of the top co-occurrence clusters appeared to be linked to parvovirus B19, influenza, CMV and Epstein-Barr virus, according to a later analysis.

Of note for this clone: Its recognized antigen is unknown.

CDR1 and CDR2 are drawn from the germline V gene: ENHRY, SYGVKD. The V end gives up 6 bases and the J end 5 bases, leaving 8 bases in the junction not matched to a gene. There are 15 amino acids in the CDR3, from cysteine to phenylalanine inclusive. Only the CDR3 portion is preserved as DNA: 45 bases, with reading frame beginning at the first base. The library was prepared using the immunoSEQ multiplex PCR assay. A mixture of 60 forward primers for TCR Vbeta segments and 13 reverse primers for TCR Jbeta segments was used in the multiplex PCR. The CDR3 region of rearranged TCR beta genes was amplified from genomic DNA by a multiplex PCR assay. The Illumina HiSeq System was used to sequence the amplified TCR beta libraries as 87-base-pair reads. Per the original workflow: A later analysis tallied approximately 87 million unique TCR beta chains across the roughly 610 repertoires, and roughly 11 million of those chains were shared by two or more donors. Raw reads were error-corrected and collapsed into unique sequences by a nearest-neighbor algorithm in which closely related sequences were merged to remove PCR and sequencing errors. Alignment of CDR3 sequences to IMGT reference sequences was used to assign V, D and J gene segments. For a sequence to be retained, a match of at least six nucleotides to both a V gene segment and a J gene segment was required. Rearrangements were called productive when the CDR3 lacked stop codons and stayed in frame with V and J; all others were non-productive. Following IMGT convention, CDR3 was defined as the stretch from the second conserved V-encoded cysteine up to the conserved J-encoded phenylalanine. In an earlier analysis of around 600 of the donors, sequences lacking an unambiguous match to a single V gene segment were excluded. In an earlier analysis of roughly 500 of the donors, V segments were called functional above 56.7% productive rearrangements and were called segregating when the between-donor standard deviation exceeded 5%. To diagnose cytomegalovirus status from the catalog of TCR beta chain sequences, a statistical classification framework was built. A later analysis assigned V and J genes by comparing TCR nucleotide sequences with IMGT/GENE-DB human TR gene sequences. A later analysis assigned CDR3 sequences and most-parsimonious VDJ recombination scenarios with the TCRdist pipeline. A later analysis defined each TCR beta chain by its CDR3 amino acid sequence plus V-gene family, and excluded reads lacking a unique V-gene family. To address suspected cross-contamination and a sequencing artifact, a later analysis removed roughly 580 highly shared, low-generation-probability nucleotide sequences. In a later analysis, a clonal expansion index for each public chain was calculated from normalized within-repertoire ranks of inferred template counts. Generation probabilities in a later analysis came from a VDJ recombination model fitted to out-of-frame rearrangements, and those results were checked against IGoR. Hypergeometric tests were used in a later analysis to score TCR-TCR, TCR-HLA and TCR-CMV co-occurrence, with a repertoire-size bias correction applied to the TCR pairs. False discovery rates were estimated in a later analysis by permuting HLA or CMV assignments 20 times. In a later analysis, co-occurring TCRs were grouped using DBSCAN, with TCRdist sequence similarity added in when clustering inside HLA-allele-positive subsets. Repertoires with fewer than 30,000 or more than 120,000 public chains, plus five repertoires with anomalous nucleotide sharing, were excluded from co-occurrence clustering. As stored in TCRdb, this immuneACCESS dataset retains in-frame rearrangements with V and J assigned. A fraction of the clones does not appear; measured against another copy, unresolved V genes explain less than half of the discrepancy, and the remainder lacks a known reason. The V and J calls and clone size come from that table; D and trimming were worked out from the DNA. The table kept for this sample lists tens of thousands of clones. The top ten constitute approximately 0.63% of the sample.

The cohort comprised 550 to 700 healthy bone marrow donors. Cohort members were all nominally healthy when sampled, although unrecorded immune exposures were likely present. The donor tested CMV seronegative and was one of the 352 seronegative cohort members. Each donor provided a peripheral blood sample, and peripheral blood mononuclear cells were used for TCR beta sequencing. Genomic DNA was extracted from the blood cell samples with the Qiagen DNeasy Blood Extraction Kit. The receptor was derived from a middle-aged man in good health and CMV-seronegative. This sequence uses TRBV10-3 and TRBJ2-3; 10 junctional bases match TRBD2. Sample: PBMCs. The DNA is TGTGCCATCAGGCGGGATCTAGCGGGGGAAGATACGCAGTATTTT. It specifies CAIRRDLAGEDTQYF.